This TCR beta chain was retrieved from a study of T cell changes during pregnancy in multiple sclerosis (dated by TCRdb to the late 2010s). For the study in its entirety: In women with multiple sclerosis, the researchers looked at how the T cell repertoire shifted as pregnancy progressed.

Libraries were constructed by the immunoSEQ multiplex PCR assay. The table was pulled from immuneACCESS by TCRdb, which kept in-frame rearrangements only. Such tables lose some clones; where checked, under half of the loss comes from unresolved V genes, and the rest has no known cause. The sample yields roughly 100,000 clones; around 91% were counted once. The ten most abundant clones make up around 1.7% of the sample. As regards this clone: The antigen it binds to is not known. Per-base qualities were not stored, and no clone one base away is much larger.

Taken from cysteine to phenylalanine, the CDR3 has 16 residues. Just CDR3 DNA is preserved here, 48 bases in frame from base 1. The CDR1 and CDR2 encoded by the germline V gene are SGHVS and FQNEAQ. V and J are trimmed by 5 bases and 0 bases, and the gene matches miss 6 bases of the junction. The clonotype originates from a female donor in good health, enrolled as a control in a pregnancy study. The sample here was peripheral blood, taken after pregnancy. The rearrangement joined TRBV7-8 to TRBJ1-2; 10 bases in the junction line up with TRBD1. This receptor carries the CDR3 CASSPGTGVANYGYTF. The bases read TGTGCCAGCAGCCCGGGGACAGGGGTAGCTAACTATGGCTACACCTTC.